These T cell receptor beta chains were read from a single sample in a study of pediatric ulcerative colitis. Some clones are missing from TCRdb's copy, which holds only in-frame ones; the method was immunoSEQ multiplex PCR. The table records approximately 13,000 clones, around 77% of them present only once. Sequenced: gut tissue. These receptors were taken from a boy aged 5-17 years who was a control in a study of pediatric ulcerative colitis. Each CDR3 is given without its conserved first and last residue.

TRBJ2-2 | TRBV6-5 | ASSHLLASTGELF
TRBJ2-3 | TRBV7-6 | ASSLDPPGTSSTAQY
TRBJ2-1 | TRBV7-2 | ASSLGVRGLSSYNEQF
TRBJ2-7 | TRBV11-2 | ASSFPGRAYEQY
TRBJ2-3 | TRBV18 | ASSRSLLTDTQY
TRBJ2-3 | TRBV9 | ASSVGAGADTQY
TRBJ1-1 | TRBV30 | AGNRASEAF
TRBJ2-1 | TRBV6-6 | ASSYWDTNEQF
TRBJ1-5 | TRBV7-6 | ASSLVPSGSGQPQH
TRBJ1-1 | TRBV16 | ASSPRGAGDGTEAF
TRBJ1-1 | TRBV5-1 | ASSAGTGWTEAF
TRBJ2-3 | TRBV6-5 | ASRTGLGADTQY
TRBJ1-5 | TRBV18 | ASSQGERQPQH
TRBJ2-1 | TRBV2 | ASREVPYNEQF
TRBJ1-2 | TRBV19 | ASSIIGGIGYT
TRBJ2-3 | TRBV5-1 | ASRRGTDTQY
TRBJ2-1 | TRBV5-4 | ASSWTSGNNEQF
TRBJ2-7 | TRBV7-8 | ASSLAALAGLSYEQY
TRBJ2-7 | TRBV6-1 | ASSEGASTAYEQY
TRBJ1-4 | TRBV5-1 | ASSLETGRRKLF
TRBJ2-4 | TRBV21-1 | ASSTLGVVLAKNIQY
TRBJ2-1 | TRBV11-2 | ASSLDPESSYNEQF
TRBJ1-2 | TRBV10-3 | AISESTDRARTSNYGYT
TRBJ2-5 | TRBV7-9 | ASSWDPPPETQY
TRBJ2-7 | TRBV19 | ASSGGQPGNEQY
TRBJ2-3 | TRBV5-1 | ASSLAGGSEDTQY
TRBJ2-2 | TRBV19 | ASNPLGGRAFGELF
TRBJ2-2 | TRBV2 | ASSDRVRTGELF
TRBJ2-5 | TRBV7-6 | ASSLEAMMKETQY
TRBJ2-7 | TRBV4-1 | ASRRWTGGTYEQY
TRBJ1-3 | TRBV5-1 | ASSLASNSGNTIY
TRBJ2-2 | TRBV5-5 | ASSGLGTGELF
TRBJ2-4 | TRBV4-2 | ASSQDVLAKNIQY
TRBJ2-2 | TRBV7-3 | ASSAGQGGTGELF
TRBJ1-2 | TRBV7-8 | ASSLAGRAEGGYT
TRBJ1-5 | TRBV7-2 | ASSLGSQPQH
TRBJ2-5 | TRBV5-6 | ASSFPGTELQETQY
TRBJ1-5 | TRBV19 | ASTLRQGVQPQH
TRBJ2-5 | TRBV30 | ACRLVRETQY
TRBJ2-1 | TRBV7-6 | ASSPVRGNEQF
TRBJ2-7 | TRBV5-6 | ASSLAAYEQY
TRBJ1-1 | TRBV27 | ASNYQGGAYTEAF
TRBJ2-4 | TRBV7-3 | ASSPQNKNIQY